This T cell receptor beta chain was observed in a study of cytomegalovirus exposure and HLA in healthy donors. Overall study findings and caveats: Per a prior analysis, the majority of TCR beta V segments were productive roughly 90% or roughly 30% of the time. Another analysis was done later, and it associated roughly 15,000 TCR beta sequences with HLA alleles at 0.05 false discovery rate.

In the case of this clone: Its antigen is not known.

V was clipped by 5 bases and J by 3 bases, with 6 bases between them. The CDR3 extends over 12 amino acids. Per the germline V gene, CDR1 is MNHEY and CDR2 is SVGAGI. At sampling all donors were nominally healthy, likely with unrecorded immune exposures. With 60 Vbeta and 13 Jbeta primers, the PCR was carried out. The authors' processing: In a later analysis, some 80 million unique TCR beta chains included roughly 11 million shared by two or more donors. The protocol was immunoSEQ multiplex PCR, while the TCRdb copy is restricted to in-frame clones and leaves out a portion. V, J and clone size derive from that table, while D and trimming were established from the DNA sequence. The sample has 140,000 to 150,000 clones; roughly 82% are singletons.

The chain uses TRBV6-5 and TRBJ2-3; D remains unclear. Sequencing was performed on PBMCs. The clonotype was recovered from a male donor in good health and CMV-seronegative. CDR3 in DNA: TGTGCCAGCAGTCCCAATACAGATACGCAGTATTTT. This translates into CASSPNTDTQYF.